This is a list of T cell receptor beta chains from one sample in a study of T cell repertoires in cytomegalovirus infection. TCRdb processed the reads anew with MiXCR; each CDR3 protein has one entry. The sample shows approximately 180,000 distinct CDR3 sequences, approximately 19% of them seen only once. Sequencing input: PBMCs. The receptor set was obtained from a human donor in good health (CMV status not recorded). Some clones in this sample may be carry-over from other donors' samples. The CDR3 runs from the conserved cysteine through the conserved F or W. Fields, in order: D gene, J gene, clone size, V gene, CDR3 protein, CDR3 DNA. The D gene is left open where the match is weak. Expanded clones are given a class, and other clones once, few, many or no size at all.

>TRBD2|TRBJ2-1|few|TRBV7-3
CASSLGPSGVGSYNEQFF
TGTGCCAGCAGCTTGGGTCCTAGCGGGGTAGGCTCCTACAATGAGCAGTTCTTC
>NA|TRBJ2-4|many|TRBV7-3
CASSHHPGNIQYF
TGTGCCAGCAGCCACCACCCGGGGAACATTCAGTACTTC
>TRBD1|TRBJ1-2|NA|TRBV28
CASNRRDRDSGGYTF
TGTGCCAGCAATCGCCGGGACAGGGATAGCGGTGGCTACACCTTC
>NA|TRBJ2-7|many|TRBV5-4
CASSPPGSRYEQYF
TGTGCCAGCAGCCCCCCGGGATCGCGCTACGAGCAGTACTTC
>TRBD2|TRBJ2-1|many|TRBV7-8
CASSLTRGGLANRYRFF
TGTGCCAGCAGCTTAACGCGGGGGGGACTAGCAAACCGATACCGGTTCTTC
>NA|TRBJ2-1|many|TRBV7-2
CASSLGPSGLSSYNEQFF
TGTGCCAGCAGCTTAGGTCCTTCAGGCCTAAGCTCCTACAATGAGCAGTTCTTC
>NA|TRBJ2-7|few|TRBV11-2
CASSRTSSDYEQYF
TGTGCCAGCAGCCGAACCAGCTCTGACTACGAGCAGTACTTC
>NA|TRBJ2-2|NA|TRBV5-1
CASSLPGATGELFF
TGCGCCAGCAGCTTGCCCGGAGCCACCGGGGAGCTGTTTTTT
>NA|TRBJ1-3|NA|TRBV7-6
CASSLSAGGNTIYF
TGTGCCAGCAGCTTAAGTGCAGGAGGAAACACCATATATTTT
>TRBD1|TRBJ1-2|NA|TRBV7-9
CASSLPGTGYGYTF
TGTGCCAGCAGCCTGCCCGGGACAGGATATGGCTACACCTTC
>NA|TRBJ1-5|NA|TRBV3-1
CASSLGLRDGGQPQHF
TGTGCCAGCAGCCTCGGGCTCAGGGATGGGGGTCAGCCCCAGCATTTT
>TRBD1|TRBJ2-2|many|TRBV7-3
CASSETGPGELFF
TGTGCCAGCAGCGAGACAGGGCCCGGGGAGCTGTTTTTT
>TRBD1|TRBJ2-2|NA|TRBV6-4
CASRTRTGSGELFF
TGTGCCAGCAGAACGCGGACAGGGTCCGGGGAGCTGTTTTTT
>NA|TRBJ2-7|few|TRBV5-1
CASKGRDGSSYEQYF
TGCGCCAGCAAGGGCCGGGACGGGAGCTCCTACGAGCAGTACTTC
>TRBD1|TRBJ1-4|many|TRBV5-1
CASSLTNQGAGEKLFF
TGCGCCAGCAGCTTGACCAACCAGGGGGCAGGTGAAAAACTGTTTTTT
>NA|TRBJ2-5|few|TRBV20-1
CSAKGGVETQYF
TGCAGTGCTAAGGGCGGAGTCGAGACCCAGTACTTC
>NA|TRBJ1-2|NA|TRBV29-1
CSVEALTFYGYTF
TGCAGCGTTGAAGCCCTGACGTTCTATGGCTACACCTTC
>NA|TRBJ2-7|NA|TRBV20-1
CSARDAGGPYEQYF
TGCAGTGCTAGAGATGCCGGGGGCCCCTACGAGCAGTACTTC
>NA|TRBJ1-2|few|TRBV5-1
CASSLYGQPRGYTF
TGCGCCAGCAGCTTATACGGACAGCCGCGGGGCTACACCTTC
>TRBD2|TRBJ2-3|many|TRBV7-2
CASSLSGGGSGDTQYF
TGTGCCAGCAGCTTAAGTGGTGGCGGGAGCGGAGATACGCAGTATTTT
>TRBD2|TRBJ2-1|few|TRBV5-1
CASSPLAGGMGNEQFF
TGCGCCAGCAGCCCACTAGCGGGAGGGATGGGCAATGAGCAGTTCTTC
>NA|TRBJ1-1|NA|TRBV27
CASSFKGPGAEAFF
TGTGCCAGCAGTTTCAAGGGTCCGGGAGCTGAAGCTTTCTTT
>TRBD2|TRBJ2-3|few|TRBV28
CASRQGLAGVRTTDTQYF
TGTGCCAGCAGACAAGGACTAGCGGGAGTACGTACAACAGATACGCAGTATTTT
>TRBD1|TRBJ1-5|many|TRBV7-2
CASSFTGVSNQPQHF
TGTGCCAGCAGCTTCACAGGGGTGAGCAATCAGCCCCAGCATTTT
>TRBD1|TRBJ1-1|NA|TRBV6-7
CASTKKRDSHEAFF
TGTGCCAGCACAAAAAAACGGGACAGCCACGAAGCTTTCTTT
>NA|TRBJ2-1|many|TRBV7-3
CASSLTSGDEQFF
TGTGCCAGCAGCTTAACGTCCGGCGATGAGCAGTTCTTC
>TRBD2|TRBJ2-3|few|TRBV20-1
CSATSGGGVTDTQYF
TGCAGCGCCACTAGCGGGGGGGGTGTCACAGATACGCAGTATTTT
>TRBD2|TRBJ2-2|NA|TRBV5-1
CASRAGLAGITGELFF
TGCGCCAGCAGGGCGGGACTAGCGGGAATCACCGGGGAGCTGTTTTTT
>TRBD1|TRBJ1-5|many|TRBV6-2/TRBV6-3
CASRPSGTGFDTFNQPQHF
TGTGCCAGCAGACCCTCCGGGACAGGGTTTGATACGTTCAATCAGCCCCAGCATTTT
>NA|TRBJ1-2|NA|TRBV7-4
CASSLENYGYTF
TGTGCCAGCAGCTTAGAGAACTATGGCTACACCTTC
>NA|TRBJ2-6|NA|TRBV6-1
CASSEKGLDRSGANVLTF
TGTGCCAGCAGTGAAAAGGGCCTGGATCGGTCTGGGGCCAACGTCCTGACTTTC
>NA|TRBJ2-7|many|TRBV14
CASSQVLGYEQYF
TGTGCCAGCAGCCAAGTTTTAGGGTATGAGCAGTACTTC
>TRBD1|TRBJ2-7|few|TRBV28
CAGRDRGGHEQYF
TGTGCCGGCCGGGACAGGGGAGGCCACGAGCAGTACTTC
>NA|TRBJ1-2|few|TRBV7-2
CASSLAGFYGYTF
TGTGCCAGCAGCTTAGCAGGGTTCTATGGCTACACCTTC
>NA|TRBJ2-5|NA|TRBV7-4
CASAGVGGPESKTQYF
TGTGCCAGCGCGGGAGTAGGGGGGCCTGAATCTAAGACCCAGTACTTC
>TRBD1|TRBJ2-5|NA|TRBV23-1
CASSPRQGRETQYF
TGCGCCAGCAGTCCCCGACAGGGGCGGGAGACCCAGTACTTC
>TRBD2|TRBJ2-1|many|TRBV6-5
CASRRSGRGSDNEQFF
TGTGCCAGCAGACGTAGCGGGAGGGGCTCCGACAATGAGCAGTTCTTC